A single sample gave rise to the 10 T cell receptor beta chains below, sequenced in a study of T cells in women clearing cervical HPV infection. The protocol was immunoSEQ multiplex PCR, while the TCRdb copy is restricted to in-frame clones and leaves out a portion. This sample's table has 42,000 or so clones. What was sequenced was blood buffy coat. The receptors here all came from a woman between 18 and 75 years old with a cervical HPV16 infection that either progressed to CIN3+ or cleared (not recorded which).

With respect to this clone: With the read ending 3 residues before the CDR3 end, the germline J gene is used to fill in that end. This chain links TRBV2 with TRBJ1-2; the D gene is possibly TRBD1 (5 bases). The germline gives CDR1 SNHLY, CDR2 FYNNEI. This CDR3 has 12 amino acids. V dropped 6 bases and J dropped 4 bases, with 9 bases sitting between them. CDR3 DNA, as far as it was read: TGTGCCAGCAGCGCCGACAGCTATGGC. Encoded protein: CASSADSYG. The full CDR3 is CASSADSYGYTF.

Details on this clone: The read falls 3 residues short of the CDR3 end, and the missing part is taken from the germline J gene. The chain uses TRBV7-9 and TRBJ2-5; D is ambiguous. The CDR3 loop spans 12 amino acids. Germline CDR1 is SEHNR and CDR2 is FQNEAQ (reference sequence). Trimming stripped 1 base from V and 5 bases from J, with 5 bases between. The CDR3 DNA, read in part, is TGTGCCAGCAGCTTAGTCAGGGAGACC. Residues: CASSLVRET. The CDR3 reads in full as CASSLVRETQYF.

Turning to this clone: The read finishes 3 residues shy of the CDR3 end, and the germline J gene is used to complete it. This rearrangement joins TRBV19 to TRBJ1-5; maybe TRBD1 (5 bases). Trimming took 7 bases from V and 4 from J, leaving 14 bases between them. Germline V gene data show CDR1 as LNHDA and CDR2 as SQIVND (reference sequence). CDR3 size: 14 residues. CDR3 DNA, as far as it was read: TGTGCCAGTATGAGACAAGCAGGGAATCAGCCC. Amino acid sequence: CASMRQAGNQP. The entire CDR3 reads CASMRQAGNQPQHF.

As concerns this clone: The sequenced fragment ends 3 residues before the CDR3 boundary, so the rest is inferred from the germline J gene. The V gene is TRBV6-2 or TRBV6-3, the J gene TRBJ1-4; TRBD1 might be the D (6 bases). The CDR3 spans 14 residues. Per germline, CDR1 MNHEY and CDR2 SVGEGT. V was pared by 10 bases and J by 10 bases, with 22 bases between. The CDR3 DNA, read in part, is TGTGCCACCCGGGGACATAACAAGTCGGGAAAA. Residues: CATRGHNKSGK. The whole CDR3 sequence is CATRGHNKSGKLFF.

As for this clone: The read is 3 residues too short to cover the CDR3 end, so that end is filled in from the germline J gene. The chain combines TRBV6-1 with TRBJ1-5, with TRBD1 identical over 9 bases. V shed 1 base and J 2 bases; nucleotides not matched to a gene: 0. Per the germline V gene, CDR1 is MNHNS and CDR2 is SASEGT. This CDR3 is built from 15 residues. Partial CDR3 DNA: TGTGCCAGCAGTGAAGGGACAGGGGGCAATCAGCCC. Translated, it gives CASSEGTGGNQP. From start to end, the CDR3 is CASSEGTGGNQPQHF.

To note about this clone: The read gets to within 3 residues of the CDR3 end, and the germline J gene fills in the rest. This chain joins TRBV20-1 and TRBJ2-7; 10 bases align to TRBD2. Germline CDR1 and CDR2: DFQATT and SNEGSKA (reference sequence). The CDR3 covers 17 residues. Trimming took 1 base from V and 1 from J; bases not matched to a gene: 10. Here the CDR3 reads CSARAPSGSGVSYEQYF. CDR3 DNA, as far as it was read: TGCAGTGCTAGAGCCCCTAGCGGGAGCGGGGTTTCCTACGAG.

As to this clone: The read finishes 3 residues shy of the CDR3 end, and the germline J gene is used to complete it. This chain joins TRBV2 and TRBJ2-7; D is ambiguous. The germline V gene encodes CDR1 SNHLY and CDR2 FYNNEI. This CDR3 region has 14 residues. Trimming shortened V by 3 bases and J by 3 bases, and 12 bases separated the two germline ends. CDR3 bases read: TGTGCCAGCAGTGACAGGTTCCCACTCTACGAG. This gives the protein CASSDRFPLYE. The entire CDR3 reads CASSDRFPLYEQYF.

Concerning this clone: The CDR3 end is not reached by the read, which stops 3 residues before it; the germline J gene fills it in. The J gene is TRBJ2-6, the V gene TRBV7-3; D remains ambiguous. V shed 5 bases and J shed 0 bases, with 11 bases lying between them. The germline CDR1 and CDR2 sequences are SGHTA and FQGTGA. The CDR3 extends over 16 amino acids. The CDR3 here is CASSPAVGSGANVLTF. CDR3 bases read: TGTGCCAGCAGCCCCGCGGTCGGCTCTGGGGCCAACGTC.

The CDR3 sequence is CASRRKGAYEKLFF. The sequenced CDR3 bases are TGTGCCAGCAGAAGGAAGGGGGCTTATGAAAAA. V usage is TRBV7-3 and J usage is TRBJ1-4; 7 nucleotides line up with TRBD1. The read comes to an end 3 residues before the CDR3 does, leaving the germline J gene to fill in the end. The CDR3 contains 14 residues. V gave up 6 bases and J gave up 6 bases; unmatched junction bases: 7. CDR1 and CDR2 (germline): SGHTA, FQGTGA.

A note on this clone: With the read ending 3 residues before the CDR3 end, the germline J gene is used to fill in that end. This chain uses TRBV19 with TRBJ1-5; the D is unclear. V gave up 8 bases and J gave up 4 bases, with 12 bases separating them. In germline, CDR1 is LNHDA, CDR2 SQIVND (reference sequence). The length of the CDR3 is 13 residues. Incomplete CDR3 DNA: TGTGCCAGTGACCGCGGTGAGAATCAGCCC. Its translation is CASDRGENQP. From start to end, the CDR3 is CASDRGENQPQHF.